This T cell receptor beta chain was recorded in a study of blood T cell repertoires in COVID-19. As for the study in general: The study drew acute and convalescent COVID-19 samples from the United States, Italy and Spain. Nucleic acid was either cDNA or gDNA, and it came from T cells, B-cell-depleted T cells, or PBMCs.

Original processing notes: Quantification of nucleated cells was approximated via reference gene primer amplification. The table came from immunoSEQ multiplex PCR; TCRdb's copy has only in-frame clones and leaves some out. V and J calls and clone size are copied from that table; D and trimming were computed from the DNA. In the table there are some 670,000 clones, about 90% of which are singletons. The length of the CDR3 is 14 residues. V shed 6 bases, J shed 5 bases, and the junction held 7 bases outside the gene matches. CDR1 and CDR2 from the germline V gene are LGHNA and YNFKEQ. The receptor was derived from a woman under 30 with acute or convalescent COVID-19. Sequencing input: peripheral blood. The chain joins TRBV4-2 to TRBJ2-1; TRBD1 agrees at 7 bases. In nucleotides, the CDR3 is TGTGCCAGCAGAAATCCCGGGACAGACAATGAGCAGTTCTTC. Translating it yields CASRNPGTDNEQFF.